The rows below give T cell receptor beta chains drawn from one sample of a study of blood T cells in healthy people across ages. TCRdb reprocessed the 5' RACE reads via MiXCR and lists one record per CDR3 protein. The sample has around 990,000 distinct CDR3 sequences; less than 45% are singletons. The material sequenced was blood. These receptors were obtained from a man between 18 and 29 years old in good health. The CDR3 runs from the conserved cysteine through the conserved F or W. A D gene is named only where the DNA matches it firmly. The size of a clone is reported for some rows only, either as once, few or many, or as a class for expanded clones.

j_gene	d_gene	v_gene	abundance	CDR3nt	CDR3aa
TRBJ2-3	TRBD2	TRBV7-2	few	TGTGCCAGCACCTGGGTTGGCCTAGCGGGCACAGATACGCAGTATTTT	CASTWVGLAGTDTQYF
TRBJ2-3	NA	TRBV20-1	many	TGCAGTGCTAGAGACCTACTTGCTAGCACAGATACGCAGTATTTT	CSARDLLASTDTQYF
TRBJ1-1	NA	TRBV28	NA	TGTGCCAGCAGTGTATTTTTGCAGGGTGAAGCTTTCTTT	CASSVFLQGEAFF
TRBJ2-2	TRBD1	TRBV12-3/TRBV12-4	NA	TGTGCCAGCAGTTTTGGACAGGGAAGGTACGCCGGGGAGCTGTTTTTT	CASSFGQGRYAGELFF
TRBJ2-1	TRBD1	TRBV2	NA	TGTACCAGCAGTGAAGTCCAGAACAGGGGCCGCTACAATGAGCAGTTCTTC	CTSSEVQNRGRYNEQFF
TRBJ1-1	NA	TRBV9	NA	TGTGCCAGCAGCGTTCATCCGGGCTCCAACACTGAAGCTTTCTTT	CASSVHPGSNTEAFF
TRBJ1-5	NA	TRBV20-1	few	TGCAGTGCTAGGGCCGCGGAGAGCAATCAGCCCCAGCATTTT	CSARAAESNQPQHF
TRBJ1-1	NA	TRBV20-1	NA	TGCAGTGCTAGGCGGGGCTCGAACACTGAAGCTTTCTTT	CSARRGSNTEAFF
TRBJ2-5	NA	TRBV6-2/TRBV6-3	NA	TGTGCCAGCCGGGACTTACAAGTTAATGAGCAGTACTTC	CASRDLQVNEQYF
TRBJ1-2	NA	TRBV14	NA	TGTGCCAGCAGCCCTTCCCCGTCGGGGGTCTATGGCTACACCTTC	CASSPSPSGVYGYTF
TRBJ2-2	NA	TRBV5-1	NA	TGCGCCAGCAGCTTGTGGGGGGCCGGTAACACCGGGGAGCTGTTTTTT	CASSLWGAGNTGELFF
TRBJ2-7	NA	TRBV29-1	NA	TGCAGCGTTGTTCCCCTTCAGGGAAACTACGAGCAGTACTTC	CSVVPLQGNYEQYF